The present entry profiles one TCR beta chain with its context. What it recognizes is unknown. The primer mix had 60 Vbeta and 13 Jbeta primers. In the source study's methods: A later analysis counted 65 million to 95 million unique TCR beta chains, some 11 million shared. TCRdb's copy holds only in-frame clones and misses some; the assay was immunoSEQ multiplex PCR. That table supplies the V and J calls and clone size; D and trimming were determined from the DNA. The sample shows about 240,000 clones, about 85% of them seen only once. The entry originates in a study of cytomegalovirus exposure and HLA in healthy donors. Study results and caveats: Indistinguishable V segments such as TRBV6-2 and TRBV6-3 were excluded.

Donors consisted of healthy bone marrow donors. This CDR3 has 17 residues. Germline CDR1 reads SGHRS; CDR2 reads YFSETQ. Deletions cut 0 bases from V and 6 bases from J, with 18 bases between. The source of this sequence is a girl aged 2 to 9 in good health and CMV-seronegative. The sample comprised PBMCs. The genes are TRBV5-1 and TRBJ1-4; tentatively, D is TRBD1 (6 bases). The DNA of the CDR3 is TGCGCCAGCAGCTTGGCAGGGGCCGCTAGCAATTATGAAAAACTGTTTTTT. Amino acids: CASSLAGAASNYEKLFF.